These T cell receptor beta chains were read from a single sample in a study of blood T cell repertoires in COVID-19. TCRdb keeps only in-frame clones here, not all; method: immunoSEQ multiplex PCR. This table holds 200,000 or so clones, 80% to 90% found once. Sequenced sample: peripheral blood. These receptors originate from an older man with active or convalescent COVID-19. The CDR3 runs from the conserved cysteine through the conserved F or W. The D gene is left open where the match is weak. Clone sizes are given selectively: once, few, many, or a class where the clone is expanded.

J | D | size | V | CDR3 | DNA
TRBJ1-3 | TRBD1 | once | TRBV6-6 | CASKTGNSGNTIYF | TGTGCCAGTAAGACAGGGAACTCTGGAAACACCATATATTTT
TRBJ2-1 | NA | NA | TRBV24-1 | CATSDLANYNEQFF | TGTGCCACCAGTGATCTAGCCAATTATAATGAGCAGTTCTTC
TRBJ1-6 | NA | NA | TRBV27 | CASSTGGPYNSPLHF | TGTGCCAGCAGTACCGGGGGTCCCTATAATTCACCCCTCCACTTT
TRBJ1-6 | TRBD1 | NA | TRBV6-5 | CASSQTGDNSPLHF | TGTGCCAGCAGCCAAACAGGGGATAATTCACCCCTCCACTTT
TRBJ1-5 | NA | once | TRBV3-1/TRBV3-2 | CASSQVGTANSNQPQHF | TGTGCCAGCAGCCAAGTCGGGACTGCGAATAGCAATCAGCCCCAGCATTTT
TRBJ1-2 | NA | NA | TRBV14 | CASSQVQGASYGYTF | TGTGCCAGCAGCCAAGTACAGGGTGCCTCATATGGCTACACCTTC
TRBJ2-7 | NA | NA | TRBV18 | CASSLIEEAYEQYF | TGTGCCAGCTCCCTGATAGAGGAAGCCTACGAGCAGTACTTC
TRBJ2-2 | TRBD2 | NA | TRBV18 | CASSPRVAGAPGELFF | TGTGCCAGCTCACCACGCGTAGCGGGGGCGCCCGGGGAGCTGTTTTTT
TRBJ2-3 | TRBD2 | NA | TRBV5-1 | CASSTSGGAGDTQYF | TGCGCCAGCAGCACTAGCGGGGGGGCAGGAGATACGCAGTATTTT
TRBJ1-3 | NA | NA | TRBV9 | CASGPSGSGNTIYF | TGTGCCAGCGGCCCGTCTGGCTCTGGAAACACCATATATTTT
TRBJ1-1 | NA | NA | TRBV5-4 | CASSLFGQPNTEAFF | TGTGCCAGCAGCTTGTTTGGACAGCCGAACACTGAAGCTTTCTTT
TRBJ2-1 | NA | few | TRBV10-3 | CAISDPLLPYNEQFF | TGTGCCATCAGTGACCCCCTCCTCCCCTACAATGAGCAGTTCTTC
TRBJ2-3 | TRBD2 | NA | TRBV6-2/TRBV6-3 | CASSWGLAGINTQYF | TGTGCCAGCAGTTGGGGACTAGCGGGGATAAATACGCAGTATTTT
TRBJ2-7 | TRBD1 | NA | TRBV11-2 | CASSPRQGPPYEQYF | TGTGCCAGCAGCCCACGACAGGGGCCCCCCTACGAGCAGTACTTC
TRBJ1-1 | NA | NA | TRBV6-1 | CASSEARFDF | TGTGCCAGCAGTGAAGCCAGGTTTGACTTT
TRBJ2-5 | TRBD1 | NA | TRBV6-5 | CASTVQGAVQETQYF | TGTGCCAGCACCGTACAGGGGGCCGTCCAAGAGACCCAGTACTTC
TRBJ2-7 | TRBD1 | NA | TRBV29-1 | CSVVSGGYEQYF | TGCAGCGTTGTCTCAGGGGGCTACGAGCAGTACTTC